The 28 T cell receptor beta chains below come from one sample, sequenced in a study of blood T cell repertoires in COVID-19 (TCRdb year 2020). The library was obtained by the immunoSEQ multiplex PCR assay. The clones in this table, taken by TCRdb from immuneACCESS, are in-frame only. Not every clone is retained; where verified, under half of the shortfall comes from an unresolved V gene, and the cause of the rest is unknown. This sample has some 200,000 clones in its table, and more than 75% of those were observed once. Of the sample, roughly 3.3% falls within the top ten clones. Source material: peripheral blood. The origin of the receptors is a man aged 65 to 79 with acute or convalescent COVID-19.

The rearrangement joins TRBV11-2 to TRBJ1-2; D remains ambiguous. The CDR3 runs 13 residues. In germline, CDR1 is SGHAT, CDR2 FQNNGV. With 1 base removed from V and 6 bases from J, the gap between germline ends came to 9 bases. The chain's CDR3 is CASSLVRSDGYTF. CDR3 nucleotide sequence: TGTGCCAGCAGCTTAGTCCGGTCCGATGGCTACACCTTC.

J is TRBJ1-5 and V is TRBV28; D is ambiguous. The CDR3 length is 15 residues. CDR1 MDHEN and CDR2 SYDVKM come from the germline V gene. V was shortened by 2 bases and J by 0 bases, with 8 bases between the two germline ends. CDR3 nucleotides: TGTGCCAGCAGTTTAGATGACTATAGCAATCAGCCCCAGCATTTT. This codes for CASSLDDYSNQPQHF. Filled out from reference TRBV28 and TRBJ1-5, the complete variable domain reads DVKVTQSSRYLVKRTGEKVFLECVQDMDHENMFWYRQDPGLGLRLIYFSYDVKMKEKGDIPEGYSVSREKKERFSLILESASTNQTSMYLCASSLDDYSNQPQHFGDGTRLSIL.

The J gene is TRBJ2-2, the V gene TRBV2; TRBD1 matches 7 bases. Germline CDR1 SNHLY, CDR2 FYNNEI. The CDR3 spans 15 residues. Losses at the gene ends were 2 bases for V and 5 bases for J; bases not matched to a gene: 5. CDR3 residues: CASSETGAGTGELFF. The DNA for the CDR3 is TGTGCCAGCAGTGAAACAGGGGCAGGGACCGGGGAGCTGTTTTTT.

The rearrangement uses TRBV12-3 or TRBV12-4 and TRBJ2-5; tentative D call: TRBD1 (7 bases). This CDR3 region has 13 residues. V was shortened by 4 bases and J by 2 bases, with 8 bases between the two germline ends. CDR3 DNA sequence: TGTGCCAGCAGTTCAGGGGGGCAAGAGACCCAGTACTTC. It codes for CASSSGGQETQYF.

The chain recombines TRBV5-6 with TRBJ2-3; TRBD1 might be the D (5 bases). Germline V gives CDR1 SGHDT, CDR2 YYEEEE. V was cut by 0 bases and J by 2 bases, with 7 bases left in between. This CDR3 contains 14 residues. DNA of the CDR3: TGTGCCAGCAGCTTGGGACAGAACACAGATACGCAGTATTTT. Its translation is CASSLGQNTDTQYF.

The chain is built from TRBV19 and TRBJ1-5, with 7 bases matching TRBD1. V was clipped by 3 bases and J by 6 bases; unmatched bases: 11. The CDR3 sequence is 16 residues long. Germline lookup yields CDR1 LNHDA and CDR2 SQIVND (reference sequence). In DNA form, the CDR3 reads TGTGCCAGTAGTATCGGAAGACAGGGTAGGATTCAGCCCCAGCATTTT. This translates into CASSIGRQGRIQPQHF.

The CDR3 DNA is TGTGCCAGTAGTTCAGGACTTTACGTCCTGACTTTC. This encodes CASSSGLYVLTF. This rearrangement joins TRBV19 to TRBJ2-6, with D perhaps matching TRBD2 (5 bases). The CDR3 has 12 residues. V was cut by 5 bases and J by 11 bases, with 10 bases left in between. Germline V lookup: CDR1 LNHDA, CDR2 SQIVND (reference sequence).

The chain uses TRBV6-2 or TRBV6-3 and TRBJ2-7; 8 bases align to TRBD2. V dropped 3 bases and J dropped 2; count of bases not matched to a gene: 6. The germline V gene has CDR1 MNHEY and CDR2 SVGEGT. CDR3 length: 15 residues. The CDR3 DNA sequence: TGTGCCAGCAGTTATCAACTAGCGGTTGCCTACGAGCAGTACTTC. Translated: CASSYQLAVAYEQYF.

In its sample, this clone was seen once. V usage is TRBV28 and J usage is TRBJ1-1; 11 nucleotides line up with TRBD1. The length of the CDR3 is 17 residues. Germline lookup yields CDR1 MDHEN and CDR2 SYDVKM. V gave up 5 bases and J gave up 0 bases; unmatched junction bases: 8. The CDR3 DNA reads TGTGCCAGCAGTCTTCCGGGACAGGGGGTAGTGAACACTGAAGCTTTCTTT. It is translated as CASSLPGQGVVNTEAFF.

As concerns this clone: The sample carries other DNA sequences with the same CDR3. The CDR3 loop reads CASSSGQGYEQYF. Here the CDR3 DNA reads TGTGCCAGCAGTTCGGGACAGGGCTACGAGCAGTACTTC. This chain joins TRBV28 and TRBJ2-7; 9 nucleotides align to TRBD1. This CDR3 has 13 amino acids. The germline gives CDR1 MDHEN, CDR2 SYDVKM. V trimming: 4 bases; J trimming: 3 bases; junction bases outside the gene matches: 1.

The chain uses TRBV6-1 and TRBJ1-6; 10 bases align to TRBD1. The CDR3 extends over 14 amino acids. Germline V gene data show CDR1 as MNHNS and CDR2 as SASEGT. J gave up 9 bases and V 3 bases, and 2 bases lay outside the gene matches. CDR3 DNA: TGTGCCAGCAGTGAGGACAGGGGGGCTTCACCCCTCCACTTT. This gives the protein CASSEDRGASPLHF.

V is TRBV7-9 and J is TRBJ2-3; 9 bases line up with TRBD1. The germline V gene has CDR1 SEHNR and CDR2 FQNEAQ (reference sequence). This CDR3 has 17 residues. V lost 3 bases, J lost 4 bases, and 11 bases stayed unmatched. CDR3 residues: CASSFTGTGWDPDTQYF. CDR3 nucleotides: TGTGCCAGCAGCTTTACCGGGACAGGGTGGGACCCAGATACGCAGTATTTT.

The CDR3 nucleotides are TGTGCCAGCATGGCCCAGTTGTCTGGGGAGCTGTTTTTT. It is translated as CASMAQLSGELFF. V is TRBV2 and J is TRBJ2-2; D gene ambiguous. V shed 7 bases and J shed 8 bases, with 14 bases lying between them. The CDR3 has 13 amino acids. From germline, CDR1 is SNHLY and CDR2 FYNNEI.

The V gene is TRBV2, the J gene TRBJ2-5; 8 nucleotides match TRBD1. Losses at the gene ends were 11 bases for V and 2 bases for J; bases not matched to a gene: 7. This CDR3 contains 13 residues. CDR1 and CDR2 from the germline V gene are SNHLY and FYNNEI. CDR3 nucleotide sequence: TGTGCCGGTACAGGGGGGTTGCAAGAGACCCAGTACTTC. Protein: CAGTGGLQETQYF.

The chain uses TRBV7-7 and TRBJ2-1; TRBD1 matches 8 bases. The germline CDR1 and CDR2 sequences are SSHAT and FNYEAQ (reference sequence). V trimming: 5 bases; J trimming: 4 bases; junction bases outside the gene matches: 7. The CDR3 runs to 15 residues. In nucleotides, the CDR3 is TGTGCCAGCAGCCTAGAGACAGGGGCTTACAATGAGCAGTTCTTC. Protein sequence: CASSLETGAYNEQFF.

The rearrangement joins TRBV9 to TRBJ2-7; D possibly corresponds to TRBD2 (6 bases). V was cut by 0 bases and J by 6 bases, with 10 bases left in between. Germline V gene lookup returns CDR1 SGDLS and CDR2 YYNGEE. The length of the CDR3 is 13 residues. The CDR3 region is CASSVDLEGEQYF. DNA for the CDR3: TGTGCCAGCAGCGTAGATTTGGAGGGCGAGCAGTACTTC.

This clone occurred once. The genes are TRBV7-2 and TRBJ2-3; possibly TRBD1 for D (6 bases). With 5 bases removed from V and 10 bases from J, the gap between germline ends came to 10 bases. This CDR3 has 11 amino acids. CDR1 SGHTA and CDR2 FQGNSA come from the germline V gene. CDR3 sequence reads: CASSPQGPQYF. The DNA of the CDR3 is TGTGCCAGCAGCCCACAGGGTCCGCAGTATTTT.

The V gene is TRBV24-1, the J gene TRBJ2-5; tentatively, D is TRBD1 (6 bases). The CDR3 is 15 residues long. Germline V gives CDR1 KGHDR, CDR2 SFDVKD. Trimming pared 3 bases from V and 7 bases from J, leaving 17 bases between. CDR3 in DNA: TGTGCCACCAGTGATCCCGGGACAAGCCCTGGGACCCAGTACTTC. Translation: CATSDPGTSPGTQYF.

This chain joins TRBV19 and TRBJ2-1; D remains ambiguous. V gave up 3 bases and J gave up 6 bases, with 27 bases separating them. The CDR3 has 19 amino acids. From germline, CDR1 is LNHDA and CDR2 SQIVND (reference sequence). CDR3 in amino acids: CASSIAPPQSIGRVNEQFF. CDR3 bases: TGTGCCAGTAGTATCGCGCCCCCCCAAAGCATCGGTCGCGTCAATGAGCAGTTCTTC.

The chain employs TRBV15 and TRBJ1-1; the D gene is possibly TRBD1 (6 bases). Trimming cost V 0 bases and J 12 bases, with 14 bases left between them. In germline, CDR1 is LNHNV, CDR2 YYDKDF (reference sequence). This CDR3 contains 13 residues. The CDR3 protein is CATSRDGRGKTFF. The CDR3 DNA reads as TGTGCCACCAGCAGAGATGGCAGGGGAAAAACTTTCTTT. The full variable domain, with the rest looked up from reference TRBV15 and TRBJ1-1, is DAMVIQNPRYQVTQFGKPVTLSCSQTLNHNVMYWYQQKSSQAPKLLFHYYDKDFNNEADTPDNFQSRRPNTSFCFLDIRSPGLGDTAMYLCATSRDGRGKTFFGQGTRLTVV.

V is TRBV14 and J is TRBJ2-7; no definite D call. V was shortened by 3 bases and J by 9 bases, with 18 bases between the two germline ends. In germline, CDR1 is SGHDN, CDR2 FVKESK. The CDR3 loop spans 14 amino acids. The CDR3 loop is CASSQISHEAMQYF. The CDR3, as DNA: TGTGCCAGCAGCCAGATATCCCACGAGGCAATGCAGTACTTC.

The DNA for the CDR3 is TGTGCCAGCAGCCTCACCGGGGGCTACAATGAGCAGTTCTTC. This codes for CASSLTGGYNEQFF. The chain couples TRBV3-1 (or the pseudogene TRBV3-2) to TRBJ2-1; perhaps TRBD2 as D (6 bases). The length of the CDR3 is 14 residues. Trimming shortened V by 4 bases and J by 3 bases, and 10 bases separated the two germline ends. CDR1 is LGHDT, CDR2 YNNKEL, per germline (reference sequence).

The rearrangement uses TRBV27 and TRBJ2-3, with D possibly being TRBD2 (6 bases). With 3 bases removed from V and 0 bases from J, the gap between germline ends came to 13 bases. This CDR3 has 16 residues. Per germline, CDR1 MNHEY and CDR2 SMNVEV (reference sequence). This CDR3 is CASSLRGPLSTDTQYF. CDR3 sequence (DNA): TGTGCCAGCAGTTTGCGGGGACCTCTTAGCACAGATACGCAGTATTTT.

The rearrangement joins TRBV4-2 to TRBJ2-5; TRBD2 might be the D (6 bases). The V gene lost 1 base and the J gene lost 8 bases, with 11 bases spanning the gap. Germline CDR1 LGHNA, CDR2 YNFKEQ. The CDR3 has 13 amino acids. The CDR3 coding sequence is TGTGCCAGCAGCCAAGCCACTAGCCCTACCCAGTACTTC. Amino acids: CASSQATSPTQYF.

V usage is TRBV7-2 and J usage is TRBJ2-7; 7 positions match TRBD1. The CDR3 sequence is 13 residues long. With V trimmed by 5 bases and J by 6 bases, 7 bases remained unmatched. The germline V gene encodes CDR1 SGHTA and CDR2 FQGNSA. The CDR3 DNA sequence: TGTGCCAGCAGCCCCGGGACAGAGACCGAGCAGTACTTC. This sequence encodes CASSPGTETEQYF.

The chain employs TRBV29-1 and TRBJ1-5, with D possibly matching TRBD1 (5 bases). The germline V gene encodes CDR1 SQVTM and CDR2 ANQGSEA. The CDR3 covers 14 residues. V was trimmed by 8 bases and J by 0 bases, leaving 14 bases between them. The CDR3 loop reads CSSLARGSNQPQHF. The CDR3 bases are TGCAGCTCCCTGGCTAGGGGTAGCAATCAGCCCCAGCATTTT. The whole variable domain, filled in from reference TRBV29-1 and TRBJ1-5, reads SAVISQKPSRDICQRGTSLTIQCQVDSQVTMMFWYRQQPGQSLTLIATANQGSEATYESGFVIDKFPISRPNLTFSTLTVSNMSPEDSSIYLCSSLARGSNQPQHFGDGTRLSIL.

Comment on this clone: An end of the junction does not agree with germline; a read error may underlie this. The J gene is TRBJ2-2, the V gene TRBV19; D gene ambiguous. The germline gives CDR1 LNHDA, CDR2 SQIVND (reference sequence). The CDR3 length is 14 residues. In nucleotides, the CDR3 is TGTGCCAGTAATATAGGGCGGAACGCCGGGGAGCTGTTTTTT. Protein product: CASNIGRNAGELFF. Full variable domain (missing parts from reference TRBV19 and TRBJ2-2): DGGITQSPKYLFRKEGQNVTLSCEQNLNHDAMYWYRQDPGQGLRLIYYSQIVNDFQKGDIAEGYSVSREKKESFPLTVTSAQKNPTAFYLCASNIGRNAGELFFGEGSRLTVL.

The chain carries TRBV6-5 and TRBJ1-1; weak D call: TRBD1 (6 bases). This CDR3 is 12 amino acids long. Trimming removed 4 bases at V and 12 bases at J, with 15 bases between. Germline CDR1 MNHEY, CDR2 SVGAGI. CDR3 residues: CASSSPDRRTFF. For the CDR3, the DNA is TGTGCCAGCAGTTCCCCCGACAGGAGGACTTTCTTT.